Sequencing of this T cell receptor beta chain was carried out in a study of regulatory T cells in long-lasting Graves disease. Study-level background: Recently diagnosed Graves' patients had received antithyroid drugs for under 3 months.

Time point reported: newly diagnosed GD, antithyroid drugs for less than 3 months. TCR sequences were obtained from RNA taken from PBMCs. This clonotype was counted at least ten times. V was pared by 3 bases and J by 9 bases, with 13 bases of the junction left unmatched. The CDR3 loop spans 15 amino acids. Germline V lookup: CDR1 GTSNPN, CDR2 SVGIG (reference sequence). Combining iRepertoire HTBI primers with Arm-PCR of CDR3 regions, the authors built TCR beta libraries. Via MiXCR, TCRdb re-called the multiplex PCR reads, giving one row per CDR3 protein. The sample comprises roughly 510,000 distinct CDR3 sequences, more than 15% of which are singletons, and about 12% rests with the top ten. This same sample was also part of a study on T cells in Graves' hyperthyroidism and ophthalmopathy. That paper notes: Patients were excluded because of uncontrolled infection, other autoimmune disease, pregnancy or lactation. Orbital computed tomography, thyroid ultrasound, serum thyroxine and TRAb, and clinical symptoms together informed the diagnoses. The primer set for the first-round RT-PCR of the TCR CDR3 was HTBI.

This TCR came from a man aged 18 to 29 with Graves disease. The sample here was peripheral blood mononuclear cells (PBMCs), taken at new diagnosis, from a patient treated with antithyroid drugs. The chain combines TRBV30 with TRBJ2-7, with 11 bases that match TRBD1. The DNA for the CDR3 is TGTGCCTGGAGCTTGTTAGGGACAGGGGGATTGGTGCAGTACTTC. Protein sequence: CAWSLLGTGGLVQYF.